Below are 8 T cell receptor beta chains sequenced from a single sample in a study of CD8+ T cells in alopecia areata. Treatment meaning: oral pan-JAK inhibitor, 5-10 mg twice daily. Investigators isolated RNA and reverse transcribed it into cDNA to act as the sequencing template. Measured with immunoSEQ multiplex PCR; TCRdb has only the in-frame clones, and not every one. The sample contains about 260,000 clones, about three fifths of which appear only once. This specimen was CD4+ T cells sorted from blood, taken between weeks 51 and 54, from a patient treated with tofacitinib. The receptors here all came from a human donor with alopecia areata.

This chain connects TRBV18 to TRBJ1-1; D is possibly TRBD1 (6 bases). Germline CDR1 reads KGHSH; CDR2 reads LQKENI. Trimming pared 3 bases from V and 3 bases from J, leaving 14 bases between. This CDR3 comprises 15 residues. CDR3 amino acids: CASSPPTRGDTEAFF. CDR3 DNA sequence: TGTGCCAGCTCACCCCCAACCAGGGGAGACACTGAAGCTTTCTTT.

The chain joins TRBV2 to TRBJ1-4; D not certain. CDR1 SNHLY and CDR2 FYNNEI come from the germline V gene. V was pared by 6 bases and J by 5 bases, with 4 bases between. The CDR3 covers 11 residues. The CDR3 region is CASSENEKLFF. The DNA of the CDR3 is TGTGCCAGCAGCGAGAATGAAAAACTGTTTTTT.

The V and J genes are TRBV2 and TRBJ1-2; the match to TRBD1 covers 7 bases. The CDR3 spans 16 residues. The trim removed 2 bases at V and 7 bases at J, leaving 13 bases unmatched. CDR1 is SNHLY and CDR2 is FYNNEI in the germline V gene. The CDR3 loop is CASSESIGQVASGYTF. As DNA, the CDR3 is TGTGCCAGCAGTGAATCCATCGGACAGGTGGCTTCTGGCTACACCTTC.

The V and J genes are TRBV2 and TRBJ1-2; a weak D match, TRBD1 (6 bases). Germline assignment: CDR1 SNHLY and CDR2 FYNNEI. The CDR3 has 17 amino acids. Trimming took off 0 bases at V and 8 bases at J, with 22 bases between the two ends. The CDR3 DNA follows: TGTGCCAGCAGTGAAGCGGGAGGTCGGGGGCGCTTGGAGGGCTACACCTTC. Amino acid sequence: CASSEAGGRGRLEGYTF. Looking up the rest from reference TRBV2 and TRBJ1-2 gives the full variable domain: EPEVTQTPSHQVTQMGQEVILRCVPISNHLYFYWYRQILGQKVEFLVSFYNNEISEKSEIFDDQFSVERPDGSNFTLKIRSTKLEDSAMYFCASSEAGGRGRLEGYTFGSGTRLTVV.

This clone was detected a few times. The chain uses TRBV30 and TRBJ1-2, with D uncertain. The CDR3 covers 12 residues. The germline V gene encodes CDR1 GTSNPN and CDR2 SVGIG (reference sequence). V dropped 4 bases and J dropped 4 bases, with 10 bases sitting between them. DNA for the CDR3: TGTGCCTGGACGGCCGGGATCTATGGCTACACCTTC. This gives the protein CAWTAGIYGYTF.

This chain links TRBV11-2 with TRBJ2-1; no clear D gene. Trimming left V 3 bases short and J 14 bases short, with 17 bases between. The germline V gene encodes CDR1 SGHAT and CDR2 FQNNGV. The CDR3 has 13 amino acids. In DNA form, the CDR3 reads TGTGCCAGCAGCTTGTCCCCGGAAGATAATGAGTTCTTC. Amino acid sequence: CASSLSPEDNEFF. Drawing the rest from reference TRBV11-2 and TRBJ2-1, the complete variable domain is EAGVAQSPRYKIIEKRQSVAFWCNPISGHATLYWYQQILGQGPKLLIQFQNNGVVDDSQLPKDRFSAERLKGVDSTLKIQPAKLEDSAVYLCASSLSPEDNEFFGPGTRLTVL.

This clone has just a few counts. Other DNA sequences in this specimen translate into the identical CDR3. In DNA, the CDR3 is TGCAGCGTTGGAGGGGGAGCTGGGGCCAACGTCCTGACTTTC. Encoded protein: CSVGGGAGANVLTF. This chain links TRBV29-1 with TRBJ2-6; possibly TRBD1 for D (6 bases). Germline CDR1 is SQVTM and CDR2 is ANQGSEA. The CDR3 loop spans 14 amino acids. Trimming cost V 4 bases and J 2 bases, with 9 bases left between them.

The table lists this clone with a count of one. The chain uses TRBV20-1 and TRBJ2-3; 7 positions match TRBD2. There are 11 residues in the CDR3. The junction had 0 bases not matched to a gene; V was cut back by 5 bases and J by 4 bases. Germline V gives CDR1 DFQATT, CDR2 SNEGSKA (reference sequence). The CDR3 sequence is CSAGGADTQYF. For the CDR3, the DNA is TGCAGTGCTGGGGGGGCAGATACGCAGTATTTT.